This T cell receptor beta chain was sequenced in a study of shared clonotypes between healthy human individuals. This clone came up once. Sequencing used immunoSEQ multiplex PCR; TCRdb keeps in-frame clones, though not all of them. The sample has about 820,000 clones, 92% seen once. Terminally differentiated effector memory CD45RA+ cells were excluded from the naive CD8 cells, which were CD45RO-negative and positively selected for CCR7. The sample comprised naive CD8+ T cells sorted from blood. This sequence was found in a man younger than 45 in good health.

The CDR3 coding sequence is TGTGCCAGCAGCGGGGGGGAGAGCACAGATACGCAGTATTTT. It is translated as CASSGGESTDTQYF. This chain links TRBV9 with TRBJ2-3; TRBD2 might be the D (6 bases). Trimming stripped 3 bases from V and 0 bases from J, with 8 bases between. CDR3 length: 14 amino acids. Germline assignment: CDR1 SGDLS and CDR2 YYNGEE.